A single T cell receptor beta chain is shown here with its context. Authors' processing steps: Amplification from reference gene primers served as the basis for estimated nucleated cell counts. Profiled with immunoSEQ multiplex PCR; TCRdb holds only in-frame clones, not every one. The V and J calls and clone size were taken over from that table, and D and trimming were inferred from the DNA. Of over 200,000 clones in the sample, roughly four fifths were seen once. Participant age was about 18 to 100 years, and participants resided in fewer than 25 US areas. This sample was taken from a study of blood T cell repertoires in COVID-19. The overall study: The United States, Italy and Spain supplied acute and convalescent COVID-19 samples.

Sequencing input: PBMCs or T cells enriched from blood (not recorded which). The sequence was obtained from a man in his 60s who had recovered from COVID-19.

The DNA for the CDR3 is TGTGCCATCAGTGAATTGGAGTATGGCTACACCTTC. Its translation: CAISELEYGYTF. The gene calls are TRBV10-3 and TRBJ1-2; D is undetermined. The CDR3 extends over 12 amino acids. The V end was cut by 3 bases, the J end by 5 bases, with 7 bases between. The germline CDR1 and CDR2 sequences are ENHRY and SYGVKD.